The present TCR beta chain was sequenced within a study of early T cells in non-severe SARS-CoV-2 infection. Study-wide points: Matching results from VDJdb favored anti-spike CD8 responses, leaving private and CD4 specificities undetected.

Many counts were recorded for this clonotype. The antigen remains unidentified. CDR1 and CDR2 from the germline V gene are LGHNT and FRNRAP. The CDR3 extends over 17 amino acids. With 2 bases clipped from V and 2 bases from J, the junction kept 10 bases outside the gene matches. Unique molecular identifiers were attached to individual cDNA molecules. TCRdb reanalysed the 5' RACE reads using MiXCR and keeps one entry per CDR3 protein. This sample yields over 55,000 distinct CDR3 sequences, of which about an eighth are seen a single time; about 1.3% belongs to the top ten. This chain uses TRBV12-5 with TRBJ2-3, with TRBD2 matching 7 bases. The TCR sequence derives from an adult who was a healthcare worker with PCR-confirmed SARS-CoV-2 infection or an uninfected control (not recorded which). The sequencing input was whole blood. CDR3 nucleotides: TGTGCTAGTGGTTTGCCTCAAGCGGGACCAGACACAGATACGCAGTATTTT. This translates into CASGLPQAGPDTDTQYF.